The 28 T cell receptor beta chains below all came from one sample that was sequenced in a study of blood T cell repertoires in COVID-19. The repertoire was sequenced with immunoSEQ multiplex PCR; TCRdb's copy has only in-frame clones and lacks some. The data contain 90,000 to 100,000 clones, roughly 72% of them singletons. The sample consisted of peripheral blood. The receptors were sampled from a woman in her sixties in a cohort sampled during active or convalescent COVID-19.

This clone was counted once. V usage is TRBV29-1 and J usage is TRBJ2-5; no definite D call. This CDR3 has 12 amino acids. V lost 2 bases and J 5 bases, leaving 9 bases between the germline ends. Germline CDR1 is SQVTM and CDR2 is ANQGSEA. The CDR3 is CSVEPVVETQYF. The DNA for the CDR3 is TGCAGCGTTGAACCAGTTGTGGAGACCCAGTACTTC.

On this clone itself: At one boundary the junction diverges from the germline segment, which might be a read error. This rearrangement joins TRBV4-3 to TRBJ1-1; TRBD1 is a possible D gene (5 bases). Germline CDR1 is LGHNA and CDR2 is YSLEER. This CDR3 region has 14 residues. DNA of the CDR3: TGCCCCAGCAGCCGACGGGGGGAATTCATTCAGGCTTTCTTT. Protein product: CPSSRRGEFIQAFF.

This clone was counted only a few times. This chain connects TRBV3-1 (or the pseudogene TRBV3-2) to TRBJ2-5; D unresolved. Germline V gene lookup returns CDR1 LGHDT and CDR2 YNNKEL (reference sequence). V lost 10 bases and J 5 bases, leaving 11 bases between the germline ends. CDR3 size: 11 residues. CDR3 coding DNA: TGTGCCATCCCACAGTGGGAGACCCAGTACTTC. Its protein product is CAIPQWETQYF.

The CDR3 sequence is CASSAGTGVSPLHF. Written as DNA, the CDR3 is TGTGCCAGCTCAGCCGGGACAGGGGTTTCACCCCTCCACTTT. This chain links TRBV18 with TRBJ1-6; 10 bases map to TRBD1. Germline V lookup: CDR1 KGHSH, CDR2 LQKENI. This CDR3 is built from 14 residues. V was pared by 5 bases and J by 9 bases, with 4 bases of the junction left unmatched.

The CDR3 DNA reads TGTGCCAGCAGTTCCGGGAACTATGGCTACACCTTC. This gives the protein CASSSGNYGYTF. The V call is TRBV27, the J call TRBJ1-2; D call uncertain. The CDR3 contains 12 residues. Trimming took off 4 bases at V and 2 bases at J, with 5 bases between the two ends. CDR1 is MNHEY and CDR2 is SMNVEV in the germline V gene (reference sequence).

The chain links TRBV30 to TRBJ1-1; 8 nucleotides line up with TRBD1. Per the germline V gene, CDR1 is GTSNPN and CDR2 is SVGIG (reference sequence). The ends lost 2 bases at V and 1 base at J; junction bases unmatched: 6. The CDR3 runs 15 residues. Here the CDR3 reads CAWSRQDRANTEAFF. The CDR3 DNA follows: TGTGCCTGGAGTCGCCAGGACAGGGCGAACACTGAAGCTTTCTTT.

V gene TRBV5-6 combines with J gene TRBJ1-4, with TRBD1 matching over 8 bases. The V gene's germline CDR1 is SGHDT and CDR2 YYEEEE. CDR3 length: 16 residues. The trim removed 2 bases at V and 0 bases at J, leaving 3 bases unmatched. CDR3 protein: CASSFLQGATNEKLFF. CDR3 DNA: TGTGCCAGCAGCTTCTTACAGGGGGCAACTAATGAAAAACTGTTTTTT.

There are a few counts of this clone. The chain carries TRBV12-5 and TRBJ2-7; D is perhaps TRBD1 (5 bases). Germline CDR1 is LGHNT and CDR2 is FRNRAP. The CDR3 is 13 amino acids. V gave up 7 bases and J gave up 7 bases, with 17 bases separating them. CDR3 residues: CASAPSGRDEQYF. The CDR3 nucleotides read TGTGCTAGTGCCCCCTCGGGCAGGGATGAGCAGTACTTC.

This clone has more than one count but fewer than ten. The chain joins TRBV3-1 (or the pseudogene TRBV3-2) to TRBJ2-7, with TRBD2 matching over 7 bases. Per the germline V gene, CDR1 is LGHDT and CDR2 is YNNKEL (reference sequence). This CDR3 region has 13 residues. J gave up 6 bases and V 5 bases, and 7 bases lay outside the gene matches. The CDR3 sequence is CASSTFSGGEQYF. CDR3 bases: TGTGCCAGCAGCACTTTTTCGGGGGGCGAGCAGTACTTC.

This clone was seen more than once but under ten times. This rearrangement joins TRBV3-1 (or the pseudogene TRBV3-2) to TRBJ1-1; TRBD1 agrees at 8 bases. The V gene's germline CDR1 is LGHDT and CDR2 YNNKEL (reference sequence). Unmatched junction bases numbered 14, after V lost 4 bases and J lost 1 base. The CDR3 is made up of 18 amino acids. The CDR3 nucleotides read TGTGCCAGCAGCCCCCCGGCCACAGGGGGTCATTGGAACACTGAAGCTTTCTTT. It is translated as CASSPPATGGHWNTEAFF.

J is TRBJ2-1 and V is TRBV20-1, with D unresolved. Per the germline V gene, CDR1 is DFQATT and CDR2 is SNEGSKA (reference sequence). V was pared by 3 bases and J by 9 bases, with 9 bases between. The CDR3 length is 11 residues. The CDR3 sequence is CSASRRSEQFF. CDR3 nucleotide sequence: TGCAGTGCTAGCCGCAGATCTGAGCAGTTCTTC.

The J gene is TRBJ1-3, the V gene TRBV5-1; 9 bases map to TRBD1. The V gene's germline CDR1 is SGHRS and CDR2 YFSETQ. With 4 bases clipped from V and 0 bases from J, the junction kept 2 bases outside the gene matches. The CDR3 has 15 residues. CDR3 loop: CASSETGGSGNTIYF. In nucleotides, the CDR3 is TGCGCCAGCAGCGAGACAGGGGGCTCTGGAAACACCATATATTTT.

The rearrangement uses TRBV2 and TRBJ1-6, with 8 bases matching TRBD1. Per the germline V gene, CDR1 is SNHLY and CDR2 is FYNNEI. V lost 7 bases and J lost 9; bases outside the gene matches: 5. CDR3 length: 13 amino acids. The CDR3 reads CASIRQGRSPLHF. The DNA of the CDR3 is TGTGCCAGCATTAGACAGGGGCGTTCACCCCTCCACTTT.

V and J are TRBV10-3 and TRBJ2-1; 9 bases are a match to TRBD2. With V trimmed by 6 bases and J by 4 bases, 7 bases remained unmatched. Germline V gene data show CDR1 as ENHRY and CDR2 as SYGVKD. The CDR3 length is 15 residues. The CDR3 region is CAISLSGGIYNEQFF. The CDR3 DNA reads TGTGCCATCAGCCTAAGCGGGGGGATATACAATGAGCAGTTCTTC.

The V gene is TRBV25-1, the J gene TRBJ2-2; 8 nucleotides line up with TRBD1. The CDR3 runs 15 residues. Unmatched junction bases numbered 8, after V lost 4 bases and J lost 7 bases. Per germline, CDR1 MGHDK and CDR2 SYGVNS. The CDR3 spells CASSGTRGRYGELFF. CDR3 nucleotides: TGTGCCAGCAGTGGGACCAGGGGGCGATACGGGGAGCTGTTTTTT.

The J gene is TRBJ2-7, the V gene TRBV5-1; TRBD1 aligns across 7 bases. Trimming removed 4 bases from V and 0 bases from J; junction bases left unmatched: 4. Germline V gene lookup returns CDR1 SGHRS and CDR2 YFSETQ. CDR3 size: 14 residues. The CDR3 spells CASSQAGGSYEQYF. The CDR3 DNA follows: TGCGCCAGCAGCCAGGCAGGGGGCTCCTACGAGCAGTACTTC. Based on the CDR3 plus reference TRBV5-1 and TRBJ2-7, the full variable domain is KAGVTQTPRYLIKTRGQQVTLSCSPISGHRSVSWYQQTPGQGLQFLFEYFSETQRNKGNFPGRFSGRQFSNSRSEMNVSTLELGDSALYLCASSQAGGSYEQYFGPGTRLTVT.

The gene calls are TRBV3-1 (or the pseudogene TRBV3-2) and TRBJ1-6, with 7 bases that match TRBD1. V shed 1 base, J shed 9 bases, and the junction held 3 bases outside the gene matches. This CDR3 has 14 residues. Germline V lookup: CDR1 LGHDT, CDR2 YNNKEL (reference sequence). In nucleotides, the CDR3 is TGTGCCAGCAGCCAAGGGGCAGGGGGTTCACCCCTCCACTTT. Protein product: CASSQGAGGSPLHF.

CDR3 in DNA: TGCGCCAGCAGCATTACAGGGTCGAACACCGGGGAGCTGTTTTTT. Encoded protein: CASSITGSNTGELFF. V usage is TRBV5-1 and J usage is TRBJ2-2, with a tentative D call TRBD1 (6 bases). Germline V lookup: CDR1 SGHRS, CDR2 YFSETQ. V lost 4 bases and J 0 bases, leaving 10 bases between the germline ends. This CDR3 comprises 15 residues.

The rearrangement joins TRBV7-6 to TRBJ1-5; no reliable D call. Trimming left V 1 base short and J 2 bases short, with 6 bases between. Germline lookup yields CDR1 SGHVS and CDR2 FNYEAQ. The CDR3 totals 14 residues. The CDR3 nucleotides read TGTGCCAGCAGCTTAGGACACGGCAATCAGCCCCAGCATTTT. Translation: CASSLGHGNQPQHF.

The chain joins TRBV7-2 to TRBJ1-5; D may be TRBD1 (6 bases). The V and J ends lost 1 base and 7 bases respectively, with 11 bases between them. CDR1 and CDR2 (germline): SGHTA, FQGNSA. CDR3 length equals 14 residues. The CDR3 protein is CASSLDQGRQPQHF. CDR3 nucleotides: TGTGCCAGCAGCTTAGACCAGGGGAGACAGCCCCAGCATTTT. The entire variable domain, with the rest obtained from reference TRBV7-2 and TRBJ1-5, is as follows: GAGVSQSPSNKVTEKGKDVELRCDPISGHTALYWYRQSLGQGLEFLIYFQGNSAPDKSGLPSDRFSAERTGGSVSTLTIQRTQQEDSAVYLCASSLDQGRQPQHFGDGTRLSIL.

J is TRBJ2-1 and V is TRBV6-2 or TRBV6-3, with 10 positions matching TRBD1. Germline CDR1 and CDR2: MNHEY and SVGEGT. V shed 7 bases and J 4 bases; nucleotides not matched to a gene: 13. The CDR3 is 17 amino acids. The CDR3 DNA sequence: TGTGCCAGCAACCCGGACAGGGGGGTTTCTCGATACAATGAGCAGTTCTTC. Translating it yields CASNPDRGVSRYNEQFF.

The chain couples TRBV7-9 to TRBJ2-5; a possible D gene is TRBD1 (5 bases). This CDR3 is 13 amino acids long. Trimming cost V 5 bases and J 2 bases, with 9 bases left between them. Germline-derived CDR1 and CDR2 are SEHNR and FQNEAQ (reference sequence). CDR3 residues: CASSPTVQETQYF. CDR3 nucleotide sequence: TGTGCCAGCAGCCCGACAGTTCAAGAGACCCAGTACTTC.

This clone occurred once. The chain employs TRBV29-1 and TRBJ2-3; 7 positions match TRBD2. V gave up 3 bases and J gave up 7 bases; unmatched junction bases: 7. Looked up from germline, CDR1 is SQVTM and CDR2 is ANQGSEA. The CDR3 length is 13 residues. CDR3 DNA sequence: TGCAGCGTTGAGGGGGGGACGTGGTATACGCAGTATTTT. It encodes CSVEGGTWYTQYF.

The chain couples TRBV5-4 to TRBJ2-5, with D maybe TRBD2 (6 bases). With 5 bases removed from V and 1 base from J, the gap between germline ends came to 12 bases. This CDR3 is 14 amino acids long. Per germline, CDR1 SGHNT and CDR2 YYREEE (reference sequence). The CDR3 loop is CASSLGGAQETQYF. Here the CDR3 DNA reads TGTGCCAGCAGTCTGGGGGGAGCCCAAGAGACCCAGTACTTC.

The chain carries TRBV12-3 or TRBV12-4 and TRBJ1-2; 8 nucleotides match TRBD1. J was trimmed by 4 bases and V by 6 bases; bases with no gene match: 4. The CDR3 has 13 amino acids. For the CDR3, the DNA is TGTGCCAGCAGCTCCGGACAGGGCTATGGCTACACCTTC. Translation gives CASSSGQGYGYTF.

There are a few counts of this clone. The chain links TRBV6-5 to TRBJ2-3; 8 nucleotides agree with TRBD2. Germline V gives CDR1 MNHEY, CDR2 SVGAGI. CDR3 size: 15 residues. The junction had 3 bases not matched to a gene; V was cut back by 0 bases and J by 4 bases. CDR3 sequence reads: CASSYSPGRADTQYF. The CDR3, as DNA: TGTGCCAGCAGTTACTCTCCCGGGAGGGCAGATACGCAGTATTTT.

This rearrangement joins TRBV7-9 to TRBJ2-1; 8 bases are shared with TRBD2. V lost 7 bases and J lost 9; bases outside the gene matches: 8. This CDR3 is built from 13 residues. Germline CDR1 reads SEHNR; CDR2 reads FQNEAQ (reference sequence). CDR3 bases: TGTGCCAGCACACGTCTAGCGGGCGGTGAGCAGTTCTTC. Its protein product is CASTRLAGGEQFF.

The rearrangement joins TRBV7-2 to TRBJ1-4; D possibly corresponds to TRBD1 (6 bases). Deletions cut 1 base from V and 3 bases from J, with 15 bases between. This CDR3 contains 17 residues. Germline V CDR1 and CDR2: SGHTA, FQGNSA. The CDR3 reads CASSLEAFRTANEKLFF. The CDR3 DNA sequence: TGTGCCAGCAGCTTAGAGGCGTTTAGGACAGCTAATGAAAAACTGTTTTTT.